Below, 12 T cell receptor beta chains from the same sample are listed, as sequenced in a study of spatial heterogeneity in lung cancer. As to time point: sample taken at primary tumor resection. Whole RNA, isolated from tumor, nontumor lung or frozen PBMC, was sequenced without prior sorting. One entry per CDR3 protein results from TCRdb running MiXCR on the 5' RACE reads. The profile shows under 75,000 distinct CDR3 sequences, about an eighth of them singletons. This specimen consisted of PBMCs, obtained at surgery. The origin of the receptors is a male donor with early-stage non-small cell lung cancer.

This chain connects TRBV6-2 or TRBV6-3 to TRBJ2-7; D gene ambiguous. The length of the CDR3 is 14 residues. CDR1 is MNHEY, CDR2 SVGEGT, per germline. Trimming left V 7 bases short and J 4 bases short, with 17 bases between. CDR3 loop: CASMLDDKFYEQYF. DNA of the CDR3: TGTGCCAGCATGCTGGACGACAAGTTTTACGAGCAGTACTTC.

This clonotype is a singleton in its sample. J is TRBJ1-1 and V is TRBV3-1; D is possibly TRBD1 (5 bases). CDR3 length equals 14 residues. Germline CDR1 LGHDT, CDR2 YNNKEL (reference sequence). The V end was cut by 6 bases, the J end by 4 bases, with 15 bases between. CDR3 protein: CASRPYDSSTEAFF. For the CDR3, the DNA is TGTGCCAGCAGGCCGTATGACAGTTCCACTGAAGCTTTCTTT.

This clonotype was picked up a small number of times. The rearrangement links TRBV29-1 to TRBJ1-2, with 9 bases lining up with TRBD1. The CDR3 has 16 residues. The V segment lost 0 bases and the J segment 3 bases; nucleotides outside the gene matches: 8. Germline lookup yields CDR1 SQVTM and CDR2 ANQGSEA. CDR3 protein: CSVEDVQGAPDYGYTF. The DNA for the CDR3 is TGCAGCGTTGAAGATGTACAGGGGGCGCCGGACTATGGCTACACCTTC.

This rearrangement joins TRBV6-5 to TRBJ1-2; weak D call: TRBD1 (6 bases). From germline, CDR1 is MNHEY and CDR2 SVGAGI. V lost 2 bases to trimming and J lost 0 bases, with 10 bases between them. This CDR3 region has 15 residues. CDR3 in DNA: TGTGCCAGCAGTTACAGAACAGGGTCTAACTATGGCTACACCTTC. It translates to CASSYRTGSNYGYTF.

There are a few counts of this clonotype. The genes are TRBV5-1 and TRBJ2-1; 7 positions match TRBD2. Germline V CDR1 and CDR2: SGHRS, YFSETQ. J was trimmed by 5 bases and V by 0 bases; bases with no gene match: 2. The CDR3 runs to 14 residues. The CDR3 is CASSLGGRDNEQFF. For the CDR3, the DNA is TGCGCCAGCAGCTTGGGAGGGAGGGACAATGAGCAGTTCTTC.

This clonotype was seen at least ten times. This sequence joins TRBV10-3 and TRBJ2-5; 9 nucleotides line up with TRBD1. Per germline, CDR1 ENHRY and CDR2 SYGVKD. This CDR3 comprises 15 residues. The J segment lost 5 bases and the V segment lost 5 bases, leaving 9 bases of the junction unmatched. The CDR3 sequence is CAISPNRGQGETQYF. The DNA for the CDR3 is TGTGCCATCAGTCCCAACAGGGGGCAGGGGGAGACCCAGTACTTC.

CDR3 nucleotides: TGCAGTGTGGAGACTAGCGGGATTAAGACCCAGTACTTC. Protein product: CSVETSGIKTQYF. V usage is TRBV20-1 and J usage is TRBJ2-5; TRBD2 agrees at 11 bases. The germline CDR1 and CDR2 sequences are DFQATT and SNEGSKA (reference sequence). This CDR3 has 13 amino acids. With V trimmed by 7 bases and J by 6 bases, 7 bases remained unmatched.

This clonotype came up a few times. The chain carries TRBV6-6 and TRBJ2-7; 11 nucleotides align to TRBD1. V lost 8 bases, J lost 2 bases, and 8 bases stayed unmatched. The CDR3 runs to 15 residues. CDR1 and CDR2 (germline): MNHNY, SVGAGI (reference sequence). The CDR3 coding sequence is TGTGCCAGCGGAGGACAGGGGGCAAGGACCTACGAGCAGTACTTC. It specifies CASGGQGARTYEQYF.

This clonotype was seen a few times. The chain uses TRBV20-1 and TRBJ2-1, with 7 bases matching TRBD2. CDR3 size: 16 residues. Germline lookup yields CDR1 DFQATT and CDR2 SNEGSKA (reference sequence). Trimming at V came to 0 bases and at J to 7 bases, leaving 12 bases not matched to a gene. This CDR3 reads CSARDLRAGDLNEQFF. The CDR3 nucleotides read TGCAGTGCTAGAGATCTGCGGGCGGGAGACTTGAATGAGCAGTTCTTC.

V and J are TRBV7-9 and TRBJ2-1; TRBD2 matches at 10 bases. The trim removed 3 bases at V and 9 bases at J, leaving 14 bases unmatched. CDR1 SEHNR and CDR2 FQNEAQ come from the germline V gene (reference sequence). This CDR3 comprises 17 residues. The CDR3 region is CASSFGPSGRGALEQFF. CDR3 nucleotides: TGTGCCAGCAGCTTTGGTCCCAGCGGGAGGGGAGCACTTGAGCAGTTCTTC.

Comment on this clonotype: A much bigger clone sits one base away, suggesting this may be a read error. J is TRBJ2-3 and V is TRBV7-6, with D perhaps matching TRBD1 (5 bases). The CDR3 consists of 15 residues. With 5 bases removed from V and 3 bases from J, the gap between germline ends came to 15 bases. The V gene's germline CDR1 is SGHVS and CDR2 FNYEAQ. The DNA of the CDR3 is TGTGCCAGCAGCCGGGCAGGGAAAGCAACAGATACGCAGTATTTT. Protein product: CASSRAGKATDTQYF.

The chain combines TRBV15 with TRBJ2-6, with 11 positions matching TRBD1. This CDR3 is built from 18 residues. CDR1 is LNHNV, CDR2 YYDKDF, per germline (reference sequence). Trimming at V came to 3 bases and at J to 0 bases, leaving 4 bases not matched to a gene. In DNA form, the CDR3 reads TGTGCCACCAGCAGGCTCGGGACAGGGGGCTCTGGGGCCAACGTCCTGACTTTC. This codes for CATSRLGTGGSGANVLTF.